Below are 9 T cell receptor beta chains sequenced from a single sample in a study of shared clonotypes between healthy human individuals. Measured with immunoSEQ multiplex PCR; TCRdb has only the in-frame clones, and not every one. Of approximately 2,300,000 clones in the sample, about 90% are singletons; the top ten hold 0.3% to 0.4%. Sequences were obtained from naive CD4+ T cells from PBMCs. Documented subset: CD45RA+ positively selected. All receptors come from a man aged 18 to 29 in good health. Some clones in this sample may be carry-over from other donors' samples.

V and J are TRBV4-1 and TRBJ2-2, with 9 bases identical to TRBD2. Germline V gene sequence: CDR1 MGHRA, CDR2 YSYEKL. V shed 0 bases, J shed 6 bases, and the junction held 8 bases outside the gene matches. The CDR3 runs 17 residues. The CDR3 sequence is CASSQDLSSGGPGELFF. As DNA, the CDR3 is TGCGCCAGCAGCCAAGATCTGAGTAGCGGGGGACCCGGGGAGCTGTTTTTT.

J is TRBJ1-2 and V is TRBV28; 7 nucleotides align to TRBD1. The junction had 9 bases not matched to a gene; V was cut back by 5 bases and J by 0 bases. CDR1 and CDR2 (germline): MDHEN, SYDVKM. The CDR3 sequence is 16 residues long. The DNA of the CDR3 is TGTGCCAGCAGTCGACGAGACAGGGTAGCTAACTATGGCTACACCTTC. Amino acid sequence: CASSRRDRVANYGYTF.

The chain uses TRBV29-1 and TRBJ2-1; TRBD2 matches at 9 bases. The V gene's germline CDR1 is SQVTM and CDR2 ANQGSEA. V was clipped by 4 bases and J by 0 bases; unmatched bases: 4. The length of the CDR3 is 15 residues. Here the CDR3 reads CSVVAGGGSYNEQFF. The CDR3 DNA follows: TGCAGCGTTGTGGCGGGAGGGGGCTCCTACAATGAGCAGTTCTTC.

This clone has only a few counts. This CDR3 is also generated by other DNA sequences in the sample. The chain carries TRBV7-9 and TRBJ1-5; TRBD1 might be the D (6 bases). Germline loops: CDR1 SEHNR, CDR2 FQNEAQ (reference sequence). Deletions cut 4 bases from V and 5 bases from J, with 6 bases between. There are 12 residues in the CDR3. In DNA, the CDR3 is TGTGCCAGCAGCTCAGGGGATCAGCCCCAGCATTTT. This translates into CASSSGDQPQHF.

The chain combines TRBV2 with TRBJ2-2; no clear D. The germline V gene encodes CDR1 SNHLY and CDR2 FYNNEI. Trimming left V 7 bases short and J 4 bases short, with 7 bases between. The CDR3 contains 12 residues. The CDR3 DNA reads as TGTGCCAGCAACCTTGGCACCGGGGAGCTGTTTTTT. This sequence encodes CASNLGTGELFF. The full variable domain, in which reference TRBV2 and TRBJ2-2 provide the parts outside the CDR3, is EPEVTQTPSHQVTQMGQEVILRCVPISNHLYFYWYRQILGQKVEFLVSFYNNEISEKSEIFDDQFSVERPDGSNFTLKIRSTKLEDSAMYFCASNLGTGELFFGEGSRLTVL.

Of note for this clone: The identical CDR3 is also encoded by other nucleotide sequences in the sample. The chain couples TRBV5-1 to TRBJ2-5, with TRBD1 as a possible D gene (6 bases). V was trimmed by 3 bases and J by 3 bases, leaving 9 bases between them. In germline, CDR1 is SGHRS, CDR2 YFSETQ. CDR3 length: 13 amino acids. The CDR3 DNA is TGCGCCAGCAGCTCGACAGGAGAAGAGACCCAGTACTTC. Amino acids: CASSSTGEETQYF.

The rearrangement joins TRBV28 to TRBJ1-5; TRBD1 matches 10 bases. Germline trimming cut 5 bases from V and 2 bases from J; bases unmatched to any gene: 9. CDR3 length: 17 residues. Germline loops: CDR1 MDHEN, CDR2 SYDVKM. The DNA of the CDR3 is TGTGCCAGCAGTCCCACCTACGGGACAGGGGGCAATCAGCCCCAGCATTTT. It specifies CASSPTYGTGGNQPQHF.

The chain joins TRBV5-1 to TRBJ2-1, with D perhaps matching TRBD1 (5 bases). From germline, CDR1 is SGHRS and CDR2 YFSETQ. The CDR3 is 15 amino acids. V was pared by 4 bases and J by 4 bases, with 15 bases between. CDR3 nucleotide sequence: TGCGCCAGCAGCAATACGGTAGGGGTATACAATGAGCAGTTCTTC. Its translation: CASSNTVGVYNEQFF.

A note on this clone: Within the sample, other DNA sequences also encode this same CDR3. This rearrangement joins TRBV19 to TRBJ2-1, with D possibly matching TRBD2 (6 bases). In germline, CDR1 is LNHDA, CDR2 SQIVND (reference sequence). V was cut by 6 bases and J by 7 bases, with 10 bases left in between. CDR3 length: 12 amino acids. The CDR3 nucleotides are TGTGCCAGTAGCCGGAGGGAAAATGAGCAGTTCTTC. This encodes CASSRRENEQFF.